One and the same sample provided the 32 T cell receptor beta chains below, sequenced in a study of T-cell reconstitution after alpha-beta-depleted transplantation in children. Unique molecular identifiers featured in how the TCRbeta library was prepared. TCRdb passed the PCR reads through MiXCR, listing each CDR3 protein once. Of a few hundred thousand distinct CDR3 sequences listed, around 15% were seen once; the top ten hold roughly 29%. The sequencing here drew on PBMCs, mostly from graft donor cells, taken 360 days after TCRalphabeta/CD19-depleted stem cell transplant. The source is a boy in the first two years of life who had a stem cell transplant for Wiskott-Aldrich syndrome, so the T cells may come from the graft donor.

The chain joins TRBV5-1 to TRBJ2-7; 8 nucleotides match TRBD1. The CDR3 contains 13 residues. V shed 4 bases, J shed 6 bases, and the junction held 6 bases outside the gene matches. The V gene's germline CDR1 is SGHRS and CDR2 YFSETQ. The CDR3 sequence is CASSAGQGSEQYF. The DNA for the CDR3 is TGCGCCAGCAGCGCCGGACAGGGAAGCGAGCAGTACTTC.

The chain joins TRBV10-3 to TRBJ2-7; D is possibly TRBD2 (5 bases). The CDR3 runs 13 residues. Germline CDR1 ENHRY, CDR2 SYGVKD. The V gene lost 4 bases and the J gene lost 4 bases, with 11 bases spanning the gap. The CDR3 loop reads CAISGASQYEQYF. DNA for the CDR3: TGTGCCATCAGTGGGGCTAGCCAGTACGAGCAGTACTTC.

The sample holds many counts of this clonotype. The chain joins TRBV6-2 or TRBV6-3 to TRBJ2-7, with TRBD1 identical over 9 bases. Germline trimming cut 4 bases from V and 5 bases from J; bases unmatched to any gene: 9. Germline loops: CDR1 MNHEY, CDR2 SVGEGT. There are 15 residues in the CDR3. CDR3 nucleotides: TGTGCCAGCAGTTCTCCCGGGACAGGGAAAAACGAGCAGTACTTC. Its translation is CASSSPGTGKNEQYF.

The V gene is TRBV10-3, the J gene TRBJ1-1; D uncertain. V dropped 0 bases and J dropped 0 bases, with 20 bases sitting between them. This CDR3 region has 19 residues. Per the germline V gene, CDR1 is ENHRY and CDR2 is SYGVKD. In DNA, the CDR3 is TGTGCCATCAGTGAGTCGTTGACAAGCGAACTATTGATGAACACTGAAGCTTTCTTT. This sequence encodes CAISESLTSELLMNTEAFF.

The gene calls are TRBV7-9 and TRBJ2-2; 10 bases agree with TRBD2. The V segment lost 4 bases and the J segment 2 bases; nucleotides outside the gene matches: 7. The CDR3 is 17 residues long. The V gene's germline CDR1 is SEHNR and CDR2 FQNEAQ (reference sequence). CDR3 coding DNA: TGTGCCAGCAGCTCATACCCTAGCGGGGGAAACACCGGGGAGCTGTTTTTT. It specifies CASSSYPSGGNTGELFF.

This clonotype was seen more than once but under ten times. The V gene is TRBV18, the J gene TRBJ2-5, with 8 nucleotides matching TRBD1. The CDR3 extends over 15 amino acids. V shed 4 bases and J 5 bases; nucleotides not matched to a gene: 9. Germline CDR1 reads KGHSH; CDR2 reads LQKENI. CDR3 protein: CASSLRTGRVETQYF. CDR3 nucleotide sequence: TGTGCCAGCTCACTCCGGACAGGGCGGGTGGAGACCCAGTACTTC.

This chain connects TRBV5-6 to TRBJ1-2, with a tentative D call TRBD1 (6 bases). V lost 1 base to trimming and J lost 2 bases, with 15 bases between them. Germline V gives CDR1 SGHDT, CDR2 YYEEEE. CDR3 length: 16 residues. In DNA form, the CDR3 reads TGTGCCAGCAGCTTGTATGAACAGGGCGGGAACTATGGCTACACCTTC. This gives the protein CASSLYEQGGNYGYTF.

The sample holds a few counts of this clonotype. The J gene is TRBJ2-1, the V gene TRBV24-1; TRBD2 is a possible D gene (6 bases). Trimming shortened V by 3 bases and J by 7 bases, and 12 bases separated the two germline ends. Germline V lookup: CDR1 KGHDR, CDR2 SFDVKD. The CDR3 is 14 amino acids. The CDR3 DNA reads TGTGCCACCAGTGATCCGGGACGGGGGAATGAGCAGTTCTTC. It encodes CATSDPGRGNEQFF.

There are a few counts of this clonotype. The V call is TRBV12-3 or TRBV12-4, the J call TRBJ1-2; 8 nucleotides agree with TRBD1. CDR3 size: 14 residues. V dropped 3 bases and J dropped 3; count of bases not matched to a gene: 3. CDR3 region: CASSFQGAHYGYTF. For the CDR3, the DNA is TGTGCCAGCAGTTTCCAGGGGGCCCACTATGGCTACACCTTC.

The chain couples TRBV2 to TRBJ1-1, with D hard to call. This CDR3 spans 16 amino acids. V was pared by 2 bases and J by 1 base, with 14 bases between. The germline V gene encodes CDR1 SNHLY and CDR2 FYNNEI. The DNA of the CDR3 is TGTGCCAGCAGTGAAATTATTTTTGGCAGGAACACTGAAGCTTTCTTT. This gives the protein CASSEIIFGRNTEAFF.

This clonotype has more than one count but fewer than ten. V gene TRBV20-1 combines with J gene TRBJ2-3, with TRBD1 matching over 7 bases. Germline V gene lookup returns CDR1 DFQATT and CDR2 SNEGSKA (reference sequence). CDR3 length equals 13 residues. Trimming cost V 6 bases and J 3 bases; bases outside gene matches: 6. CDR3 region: CSALQGLTDTQYF. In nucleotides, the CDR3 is TGCAGTGCCCTACAGGGGTTGACAGATACGCAGTATTTT.

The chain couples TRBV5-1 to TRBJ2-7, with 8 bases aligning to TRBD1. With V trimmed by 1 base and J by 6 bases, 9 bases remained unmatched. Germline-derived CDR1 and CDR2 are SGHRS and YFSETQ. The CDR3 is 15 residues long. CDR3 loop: CASSLPDRVRGEQYF. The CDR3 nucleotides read TGCGCCAGCAGCTTGCCGGACAGGGTTCGCGGCGAGCAGTACTTC. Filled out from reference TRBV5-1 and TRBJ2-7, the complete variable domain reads KAGVTQTPRYLIKTRGQQVTLSCSPISGHRSVSWYQQTPGQGLQFLFEYFSETQRNKGNFPGRFSGRQFSNSRSEMNVSTLELGDSALYLCASSLPDRVRGEQYFGPGTRLTVT.

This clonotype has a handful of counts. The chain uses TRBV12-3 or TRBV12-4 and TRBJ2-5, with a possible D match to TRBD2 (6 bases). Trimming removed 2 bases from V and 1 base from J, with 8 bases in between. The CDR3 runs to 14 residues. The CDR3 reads CASSLLTSQETQYF. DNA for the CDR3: TGTGCCAGCAGTTTACTGACTAGCCAAGAGACCCAGTACTTC.

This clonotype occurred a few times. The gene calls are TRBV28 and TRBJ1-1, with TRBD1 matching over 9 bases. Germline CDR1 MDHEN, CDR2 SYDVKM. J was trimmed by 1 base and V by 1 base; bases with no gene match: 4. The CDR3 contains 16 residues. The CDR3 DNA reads TGTGCCAGCAGTTTATCACCGGGACAGGGGAACACTGAAGCTTTCTTT. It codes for CASSLSPGQGNTEAFF.

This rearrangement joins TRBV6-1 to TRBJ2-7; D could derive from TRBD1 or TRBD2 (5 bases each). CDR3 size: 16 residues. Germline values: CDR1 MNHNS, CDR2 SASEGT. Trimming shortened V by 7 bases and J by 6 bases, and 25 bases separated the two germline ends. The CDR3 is CASTDGGSWGFAEQYF. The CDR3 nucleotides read TGTGCCAGCACCGACGGAGGAAGTTGGGGGTTCGCCGAGCAGTACTTC.

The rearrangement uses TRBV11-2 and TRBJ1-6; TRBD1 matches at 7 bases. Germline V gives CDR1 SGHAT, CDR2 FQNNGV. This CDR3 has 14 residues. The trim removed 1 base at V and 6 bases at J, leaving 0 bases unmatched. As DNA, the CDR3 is TGTGCCAGCAGCTTAGGGGACAGTAATTCACCCCTCCACTTT. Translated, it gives CASSLGDSNSPLHF.

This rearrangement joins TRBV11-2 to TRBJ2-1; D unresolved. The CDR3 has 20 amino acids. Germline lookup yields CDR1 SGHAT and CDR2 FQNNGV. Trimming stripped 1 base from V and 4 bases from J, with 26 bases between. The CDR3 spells CASSLGIFGQVPVFYNEQFF. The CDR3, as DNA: TGTGCCAGCAGCTTAGGTATTTTCGGCCAGGTTCCCGTCTTTTACAATGAGCAGTTCTTC.

CDR3 coding DNA: TGTGCCAGCAGCTTATCAACGGGCTATGGCTACACCTTC. It codes for CASSLSTGYGYTF. The chain recombines TRBV7-9 with TRBJ1-2, with D unresolved. CDR1 is SEHNR, CDR2 FQNEAQ, per germline (reference sequence). The CDR3 consists of 13 residues. V was clipped by 2 bases and J by 4 bases, with 8 bases between them.

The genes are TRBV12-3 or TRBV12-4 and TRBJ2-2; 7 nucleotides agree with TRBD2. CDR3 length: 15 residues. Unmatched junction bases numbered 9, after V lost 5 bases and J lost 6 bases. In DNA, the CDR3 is TGTGCCAGCAGTACGAGCGGGGCGACCGCCGGGGAGCTGTTTTTT. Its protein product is CASSTSGATAGELFF.

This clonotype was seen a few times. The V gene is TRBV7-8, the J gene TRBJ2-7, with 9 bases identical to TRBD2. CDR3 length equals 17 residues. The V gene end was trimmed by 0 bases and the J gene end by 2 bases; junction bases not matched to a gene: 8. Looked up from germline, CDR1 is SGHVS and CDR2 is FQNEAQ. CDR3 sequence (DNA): TGTGCCAGCAGCTTAGCTCTAACTAGCGGGCTAACCTACGAGCAGTACTTC. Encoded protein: CASSLALTSGLTYEQYF.

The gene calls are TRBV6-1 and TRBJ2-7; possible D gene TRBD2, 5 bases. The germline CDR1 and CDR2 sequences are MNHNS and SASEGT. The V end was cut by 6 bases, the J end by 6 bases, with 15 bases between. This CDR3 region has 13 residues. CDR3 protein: CASRPERVREQYF. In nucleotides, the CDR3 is TGTGCCAGCAGGCCGGAGAGGGTCCGCGAGCAGTACTTC.

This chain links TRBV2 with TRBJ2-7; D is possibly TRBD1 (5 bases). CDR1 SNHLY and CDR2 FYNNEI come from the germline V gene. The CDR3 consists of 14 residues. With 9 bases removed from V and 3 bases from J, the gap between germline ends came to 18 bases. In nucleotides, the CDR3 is TGTGCCAGGAAAGAGGCAGGGAAGGGCTACGAGCAGTACTTC. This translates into CARKEAGKGYEQYF.

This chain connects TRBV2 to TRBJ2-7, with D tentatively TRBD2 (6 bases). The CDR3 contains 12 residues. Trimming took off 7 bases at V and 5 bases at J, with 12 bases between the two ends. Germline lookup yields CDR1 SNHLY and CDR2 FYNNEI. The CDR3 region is CASIGGIHEQYF. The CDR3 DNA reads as TGTGCCAGCATTGGGGGGATCCACGAGCAGTACTTC.

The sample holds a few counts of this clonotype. The CDR3 DNA sequence: TGTGCCAGCAGCTTGTGGGACCGAAGCACAGATACGCAGTATTTT. Translation: CASSLWDRSTDTQYF. The rearrangement joins TRBV11-2 to TRBJ2-3; tentatively, D is TRBD1 or TRBD2 (5 bases each). Germline lookup yields CDR1 SGHAT and CDR2 FQNNGV. Trimming shortened V by 3 bases and J by 0 bases, and 10 bases separated the two germline ends. The CDR3 contains 15 residues. Looking up the rest from reference TRBV11-2 and TRBJ2-3 gives the full variable domain: EAGVAQSPRYKIIEKRQSVAFWCNPISGHATLYWYQQILGQGPKLLIQFQNNGVVDDSQLPKDRFSAERLKGVDSTLKIQPAKLEDSAVYLCASSLWDRSTDTQYFGPGTRLTVL.

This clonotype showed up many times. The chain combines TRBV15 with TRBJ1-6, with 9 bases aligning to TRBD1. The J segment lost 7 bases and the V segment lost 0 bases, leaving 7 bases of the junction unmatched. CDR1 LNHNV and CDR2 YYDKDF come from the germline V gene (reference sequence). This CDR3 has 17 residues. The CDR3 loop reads CATSRDRDRVGNSPLHF. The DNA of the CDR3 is TGTGCCACCAGCAGAGATCGGGACAGGGTCGGGAATTCACCCCTCCACTTT.

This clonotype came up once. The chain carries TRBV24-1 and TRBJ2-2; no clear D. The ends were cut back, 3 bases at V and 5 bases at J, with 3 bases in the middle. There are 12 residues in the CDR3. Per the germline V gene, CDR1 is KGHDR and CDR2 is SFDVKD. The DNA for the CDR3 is TGTGCCACCAGTGATGGAACCGGGGAGCTGTTTTTT. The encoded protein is CATSDGTGELFF.

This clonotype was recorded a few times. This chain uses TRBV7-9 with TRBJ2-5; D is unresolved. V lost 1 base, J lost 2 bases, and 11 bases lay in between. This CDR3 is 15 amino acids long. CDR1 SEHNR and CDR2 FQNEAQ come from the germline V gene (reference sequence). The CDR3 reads CASSLGAGSQETQYF. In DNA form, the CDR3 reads TGTGCCAGCAGCTTAGGGGCAGGCTCTCAAGAGACCCAGTACTTC.

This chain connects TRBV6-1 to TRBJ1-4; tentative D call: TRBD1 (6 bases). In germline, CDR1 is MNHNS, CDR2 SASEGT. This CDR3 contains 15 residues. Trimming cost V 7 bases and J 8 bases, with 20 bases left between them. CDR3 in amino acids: CASTHPPGVKEKLFF. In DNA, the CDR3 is TGTGCCAGCACACACCCTCCAGGGGTAAAGGAAAAACTGTTTTTT.

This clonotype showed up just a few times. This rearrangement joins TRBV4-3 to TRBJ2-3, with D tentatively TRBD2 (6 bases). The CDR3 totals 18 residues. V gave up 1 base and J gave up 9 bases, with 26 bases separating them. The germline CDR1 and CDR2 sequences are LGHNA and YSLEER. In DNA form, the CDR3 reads TGCGCCAGCAGCCAAGGTCTGAGGGAGGACACGGTTTTTGTGACGCAGTATTTT. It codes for CASSQGLREDTVFVTQYF.

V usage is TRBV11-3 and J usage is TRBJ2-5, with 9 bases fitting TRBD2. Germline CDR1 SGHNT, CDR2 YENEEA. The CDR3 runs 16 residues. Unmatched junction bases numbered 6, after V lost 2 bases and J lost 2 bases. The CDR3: CASSLLTSGYQETQYF. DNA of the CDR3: TGTGCCAGCAGCTTACTGACTAGCGGTTATCAAGAGACCCAGTACTTC.

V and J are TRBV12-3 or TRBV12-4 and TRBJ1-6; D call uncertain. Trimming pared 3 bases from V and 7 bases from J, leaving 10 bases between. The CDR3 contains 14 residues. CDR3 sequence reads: CASSLRWENSPLHF. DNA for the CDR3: TGTGCCAGCAGTTTGAGGTGGGAGAATTCACCCCTCCACTTT.

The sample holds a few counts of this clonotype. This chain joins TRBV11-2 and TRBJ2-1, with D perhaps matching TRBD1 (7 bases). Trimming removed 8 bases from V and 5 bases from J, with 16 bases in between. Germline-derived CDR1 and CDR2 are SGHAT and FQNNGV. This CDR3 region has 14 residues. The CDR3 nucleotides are TGTGCCAGCGCCCAGGGGGGCGTAGACAATGAGCAGTTCTTC. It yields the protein CASAQGGVDNEQFF.